The clone carrying this TCR beta chain was seen more than once but under ten times. The CDR3 is 14 amino acids. The germline V gene has CDR1 SNHLY and CDR2 FYNNEI. Losses at the gene ends were 5 bases for V and 5 bases for J; bases not matched to a gene: 4. As processed by the authors: Nucleated cell number was recorded as an estimate derived from reference gene primer amplification. Sequenced by immunoSEQ multiplex PCR; TCRdb stores in-frame clones only, minus some. The DNA was the basis for D and trimming; V, J and clone size are from that table. The data contain some 150,000 clones, approximately 82% of them singletons. This sample is part of a study of blood T cell repertoires in COVID-19. Study at large: Samples representing acute and convalescent COVID-19 were sourced from the United States, Italy and Spain. From T cells, B-cell-depleted T cells, or PBMCs came the material, which was cDNA or gDNA.

The sequence was obtained from a woman aged 45-65 years in a cohort sampled during active or convalescent COVID-19. V gene TRBV2 combines with J gene TRBJ2-2, with 8 bases that match TRBD1. Input material: peripheral blood. The CDR3 loop is CASSTGGMTGELFF. DNA for the CDR3: TGTGCCAGCAGTACAGGGGGTATGACCGGGGAGCTGTTTTTT.